This T cell receptor (beta chain) was sequenced for a study of blood T cell repertoires in COVID-19. Background on the study: PBMCs, B-cell-depleted T cells, or T cells were the source of the cDNA or gDNA that made up the material.

In the authors' methods: Nucleated cell number was recorded as an estimate derived from reference gene primer amplification. The assay was immunoSEQ multiplex PCR, and TCRdb's table has in-frame clones only and misses some. V and J calls and clone size are copied from that table; D and trimming were computed from the DNA. The data show around 700,000 clones, over 80% seen once. The CDR3 extends over 12 amino acids. Trimming removed 5 bases from V and 10 bases from J; junction bases left unmatched: 4. The chain uses TRBV12-3 or TRBV12-4 and TRBJ1-5, with TRBD1 matching over 8 bases. The material sequenced was peripheral blood. The sequence came from a woman younger than 30 with acute or convalescent COVID-19. CDR3 region: CASSGDRLPQHF. In DNA form, the CDR3 reads TGTGCCAGCAGTGGGGACAGGTTACCCCAGCATTTT.